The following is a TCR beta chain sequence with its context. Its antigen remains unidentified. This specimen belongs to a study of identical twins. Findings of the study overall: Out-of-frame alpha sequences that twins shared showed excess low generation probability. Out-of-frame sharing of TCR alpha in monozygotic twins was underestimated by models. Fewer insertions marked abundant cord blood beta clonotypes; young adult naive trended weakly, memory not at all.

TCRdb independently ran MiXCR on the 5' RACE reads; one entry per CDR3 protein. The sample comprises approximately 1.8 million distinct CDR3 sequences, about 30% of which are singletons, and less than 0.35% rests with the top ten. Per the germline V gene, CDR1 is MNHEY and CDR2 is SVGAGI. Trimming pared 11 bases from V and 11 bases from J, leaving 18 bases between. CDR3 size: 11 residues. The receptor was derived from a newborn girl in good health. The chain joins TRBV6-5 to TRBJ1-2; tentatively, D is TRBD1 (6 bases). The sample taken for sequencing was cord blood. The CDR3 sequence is CASRGRAGYTF. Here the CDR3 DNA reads TGTGCCTCCAGGGGCAGGGCGGGTTACACCTTC.